This entry lists 26 T cell receptor beta chains sequenced from one sample in a study of beta chain features in type 1 diabetes. What was sequenced were expressed TCRB transcripts, since all of the isolated RNA had been reverse transcribed. Some clones are missing from TCRdb's copy, which holds only in-frame ones; the method was immunoSEQ multiplex PCR. Of 310,000 or so clones listed, 6.5% to 10% were seen once; the top ten hold less than 0.45%. Sequencing input: central memory CD4+ T cells from blood. All receptors come from a woman younger than 30 in good health.

This clone was detected only a few times. J is TRBJ2-2 and V is TRBV7-2; D possibly corresponds to TRBD2 (6 bases). CDR1 is SGHTA and CDR2 is FQGNSA in the germline V gene. V was clipped by 4 bases and J by 4 bases, with 13 bases between them. The CDR3 covers 15 residues. CDR3 sequence (DNA): TGTGCCAGCAGCTCCTATAGCGGAGCCACCGGGGAGCTGTTTTTT. Protein product: CASSSYSGATGELFF.

This clone showed up just a few times. A junction end diverges from the germline sequence, so it may reflect a read error. CDR3 DNA: TGTGCCAGCAGTCGCTACGGGGGGCTGTTTTTT. Translating gives CASSRYGGLFF. The chain combines TRBV7-9 with TRBJ2-2, with D tentatively TRBD2 (6 bases). Looked up from germline, CDR1 is SEHNR and CDR2 is FQNEAQ (reference sequence). The CDR3 runs to 11 residues.

This clone was detected only a few times. The V call is TRBV19, the J call TRBJ2-7, with a possible D match to TRBD1 (6 bases). The CDR3 consists of 14 residues. V was trimmed by 4 bases and J by 1 base, leaving 11 bases between them. Germline V gene sequence: CDR1 LNHDA, CDR2 SQIVND (reference sequence). The CDR3 protein is CASSKLDSSYEQYF. CDR3 nucleotides: TGTGCCAGTAGTAAGTTGGACAGTTCCTACGAGCAGTACTTC.

This clone appeared a few times. The chain couples TRBV7-6 to TRBJ2-1; D gene unclear. This CDR3 spans 16 amino acids. CDR1 and CDR2 (germline): SGHVS, FNYEAQ. Trimming removed 1 base at V and 2 bases at J, with 12 bases between. The CDR3 region has the DNA TGTGCCAGCAGCTTAGGACCAGAGTTAACCTACAATGAGCAGTTCTTC. Translation: CASSLGPELTYNEQFF.

The V gene is TRBV7-2, the J gene TRBJ2-2; 9 bases match TRBD1. Unmatched junction bases numbered 6, after V lost 5 bases and J lost 5 bases. The length of the CDR3 is 15 residues. Germline V gene sequence: CDR1 SGHTA, CDR2 FQGNSA. CDR3 protein: CASSVDRGKTGELFF. The CDR3, as DNA: TGTGCCAGCAGCGTGGACAGGGGAAAAACCGGGGAGCTGTTTTTT.

This rearrangement joins TRBV5-1 to TRBJ1-2; D unclear. This CDR3 spans 13 amino acids. CDR1 and CDR2 (germline): SGHRS, YFSETQ. The ends were cut back, 4 bases at V and 6 bases at J, with 13 bases in the middle. The CDR3 nucleotides are TGCGCCAGCAGCCCTCAGCCGGAGAATGGCTACACCTTC. It yields the protein CASSPQPENGYTF.

In this sample, this clone turned up many times. This chain connects TRBV4-2 to TRBJ2-4; 10 bases are shared with TRBD2. The length of the CDR3 is 19 residues. In germline, CDR1 is LGHNA, CDR2 YNFKEQ. J lost 0 bases, V lost 3 bases, and 11 bases had no gene match. DNA for the CDR3: TGTGCCAGCAGCCACATCTCGAATGAGCGGGAGGGAGCCAAAAACATTCAGTACTTC. It specifies CASSHISNEREGAKNIQYF.

This clone has just a few counts. The chain recombines TRBV5-4 with TRBJ2-7, with 7 bases lining up with TRBD1. This CDR3 comprises 14 residues. V lost 2 bases to trimming and J lost 2 bases; unmatched junction nucleotides: 4. From germline, CDR1 is SGHNT and CDR2 YYREEE (reference sequence). The CDR3 is CASSFSQGAYEQYF. CDR3 nucleotide sequence: TGTGCCAGCAGCTTTAGTCAGGGGGCCTACGAGCAGTACTTC.

This chain joins TRBV7-8 and TRBJ1-1; no reliable D call. Germline V gene data show CDR1 as SGHVS and CDR2 as FQNEAQ. Trimming took off 5 bases at V and 4 bases at J, with 11 bases between the two ends. The CDR3 spans 13 residues. The CDR3 reads CASSQIIGTEAFF. CDR3 sequence (DNA): TGTGCCAGCAGCCAAATAATCGGCACTGAAGCTTTCTTT. The full variable domain, in which reference TRBV7-8 and TRBJ1-1 provide the parts outside the CDR3, is GAGVSQSPRYKVAKRGQDVALRCDPISGHVSLFWYQQALGQGPEFLTYFQNEAQLDKSGLPSDRFFAERPEGSVSTLKIQRTQQEDSAVYLCASSQIIGTEAFFGQGTRLTVV.

The chain links TRBV4-3 to TRBJ2-1; 8 positions agree with TRBD1. V lost 1 base and J lost 1; bases outside the gene matches: 9. The CDR3 is 18 residues long. Per the germline V gene, CDR1 is LGHNA and CDR2 is YSLEER. The CDR3 region is CASSQVYGRQGSYNEQFF. CDR3 in DNA: TGCGCCAGCAGCCAAGTTTATGGCCGACAGGGGTCCTACAATGAGCAGTTCTTC.

This chain links TRBV11-2 with TRBJ2-3; the D gene is possibly TRBD2 (6 bases). V was clipped by 3 bases and J by 0 bases, with 10 bases between them. The CDR3 consists of 15 residues. Germline CDR1 is SGHAT and CDR2 is FQNNGV. Here the CDR3 reads CASSFSGASTDTQYF. DNA of the CDR3: TGTGCCAGCAGCTTTAGCGGAGCCAGCACAGATACGCAGTATTTT.

The J gene is TRBJ2-1, the V gene TRBV11-1, with 10 nucleotides matching TRBD2. Trimming took 4 bases from V and 8 from J; bases not matched to a gene: 5. The length of the CDR3 is 14 residues. Germline V lookup: CDR1 SGHAT, CDR2 FQDESV (reference sequence). Here the CDR3 reads CASSWTGTSDEQFF. Here the CDR3 DNA reads TGTGCCAGCAGCTGGACCGGGACTAGCGATGAGCAGTTCTTC. The whole variable domain, filled in from reference TRBV11-1 and TRBJ2-1, reads EAEVAQSPRYKITEKSQAVAFWCDPISGHATLYWYRQILGQGPELLVQFQDESVVDDSQLPKDRFSAERLKGVDSTLKIQPAELGDSAMYLCASSWTGTSDEQFFGPGTRLTVL.

The table lists this clone with a few counts. The rearrangement links TRBV5-1 to TRBJ2-7, with D perhaps matching TRBD2 (6 bases). Germline V lookup: CDR1 SGHRS, CDR2 YFSETQ. The V end lost 1 base, the J end lost 3 bases, and 17 bases lay between the germline ends. The CDR3 is 16 amino acids. Here the CDR3 DNA reads TGCGCCAGCAGCTTGATGTGTTGGGACTTAAGCTACGAGCAGTACTTC. It specifies CASSLMCWDLSYEQYF.

V usage is TRBV28 and J usage is TRBJ1-4; no reliable D call. V dropped 2 bases and J dropped 8 bases, with 12 bases sitting between them. Germline loops: CDR1 MDHEN, CDR2 SYDVKM. The CDR3 runs 14 residues. The CDR3 sequence: CASSLLQEGEKLFF. The DNA for the CDR3 is TGTGCCAGCAGTTTACTTCAAGAAGGGGAAAAACTGTTTTTT.

Details on this clone: Since a much larger clone is just one base distant, this may be a read error. Other DNA sequences in this sample translate to the same CDR3. V gene TRBV11-1 combines with J gene TRBJ2-1; TRBD2 matches at 8 bases. The CDR3 is 15 amino acids. Trimming at V came to 4 bases and at J to 4 bases, leaving 6 bases not matched to a gene. Germline CDR1 is SGHAT and CDR2 is FQDESV (reference sequence). Written as DNA, the CDR3 is TGTGCCAGCAGCTCAGGGGTAGCGGGGTACAATGAGCAGTTCTTC. Translation: CASSSGVAGYNEQFF.

The V gene is TRBV5-6, the J gene TRBJ2-7; a weak D match, TRBD2 (5 bases). The CDR3 extends over 13 amino acids. Trimming took 2 bases from V and 3 from J, leaving 9 bases between them. CDR1 and CDR2 (germline): SGHDT, YYEEEE. The CDR3 coding sequence is TGTGCCAGCAGCTTATCGGGGTTCTACGAGCAGTACTTC. It translates to CASSLSGFYEQYF.

Only a few counts were recorded for this clone. This chain connects TRBV28 to TRBJ2-7, with 11 positions matching TRBD1. This CDR3 is 14 amino acids long. Germline trimming cut 7 bases from V and 4 bases from J; bases unmatched to any gene: 6. Germline V lookup: CDR1 MDHEN, CDR2 SYDVKM. DNA of the CDR3: TGTGCCAGCACCCCGGGACAGGGGGTTTACGAGCAGTACTTC. Translating it yields CASTPGQGVYEQYF.

This clone was picked up many times. This sequence joins TRBV7-2 and TRBJ2-1, with unresolved D. The CDR3 runs to 16 residues. V lost 4 bases and J lost 7, with 20 bases in between. Germline lookup yields CDR1 SGHTA and CDR2 FQGNSA. CDR3 amino acids: CASSSSTLTPVNEQFF. CDR3 sequence (DNA): TGTGCCAGCAGCTCCTCTACCCTGACTCCGGTGAATGAGCAGTTCTTC.

This clone was observed a handful of times. J is TRBJ1-4 and V is TRBV19; 8 bases are a match to TRBD1. The CDR3 length is 13 residues. Trimming cost V 3 bases and J 7 bases; bases outside gene matches: 1. CDR1 is LNHDA, CDR2 SQIVND, per germline (reference sequence). CDR3 protein: CASSMGTGEKLFF. CDR3 sequence (DNA): TGTGCCAGTAGTATGGGGACAGGTGAAAAACTGTTTTTT.

The sample holds a few counts of this clone. The rearrangement uses TRBV7-9 and TRBJ1-2; TRBD1 is a possible D gene (5 bases). The length of the CDR3 is 15 residues. The germline V gene has CDR1 SEHNR and CDR2 FQNEAQ (reference sequence). V shed 1 base and J shed 2 bases, with 11 bases lying between them. CDR3 loop: CASSLGQIPNYGYTF. The CDR3 DNA reads TGTGCCAGCAGCTTAGGACAGATCCCCAACTATGGCTACACCTTC.

The chain is built from TRBV7-2 and TRBJ2-1; D possibly corresponds to TRBD1 (5 bases). This CDR3 has 12 amino acids. Germline V gene data show CDR1 as SGHTA and CDR2 as FQGNSA. V was cut by 2 bases and J by 9 bases, with 8 bases left in between. CDR3 nucleotides: TGTGCCAGCAGCTTATTAAGGGGTGAGCAGTTCTTC. Its translation is CASSLLRGEQFF.

This clone was seen a few times. V is TRBV6-6 and J is TRBJ2-7, with 9 bases fitting TRBD2. Per the germline V gene, CDR1 is MNHNY and CDR2 is SVGAGI (reference sequence). This CDR3 contains 15 residues. J gave up 2 bases and V 5 bases, and 7 bases lay outside the gene matches. As DNA, the CDR3 is TGTGCCAGCAGTCCCGGACTAGCGAACACCTACGAGCAGTACTTC. Its translation is CASSPGLANTYEQYF.

This clone came up a few times. The chain employs TRBV5-5 and TRBJ2-5; no reliable D call. V lost 2 bases and J 5 bases, leaving 16 bases between the germline ends. CDR1 and CDR2 (germline): SGHKS, YYEKEE (reference sequence). The CDR3 runs to 15 residues. The CDR3 DNA is TGTGCCAGCAGCTTTGGCCCCGGGCCGTGGGAGACCCAGTACTTC. As protein: CASSFGPGPWETQYF.

The rearrangement joins TRBV19 to TRBJ1-1; 10 nucleotides match TRBD1. Trimming cost V 4 bases and J 1 base; bases outside gene matches: 3. This CDR3 is 15 amino acids long. Germline V gene sequence: CDR1 LNHDA, CDR2 SQIVND (reference sequence). This chain's CDR3 is CASSTRDRGNTEAFF. CDR3 sequence (DNA): TGTGCCAGTAGTACCCGGGACAGGGGGAACACTGAAGCTTTCTTT. Full variable domain (missing parts from reference TRBV19 and TRBJ1-1): DGGITQSPKYLFRKEGQNVTLSCEQNLNHDAMYWYRQDPGQGLRLIYYSQIVNDFQKGDIAEGYSVSREKKESFPLTVTSAQKNPTAFYLCASSTRDRGNTEAFFGQGTRLTVV.

This clone was observed many times. The J gene is TRBJ1-2, the V gene TRBV27; 8 positions match TRBD1. Germline V CDR1 and CDR2: MNHEY, SMNVEV (reference sequence). J gave up 4 bases and V 4 bases, and 8 bases lay outside the gene matches. This CDR3 comprises 15 residues. The CDR3 sequence is CASSSRQGTSYGYTF. The CDR3 region has the DNA TGTGCCAGCAGTTCCCGACAGGGGACTTCCTATGGCTACACCTTC.

This rearrangement joins TRBV5-6 to TRBJ2-3; D is perhaps TRBD1 (5 bases). The V and J ends lost 3 bases and 8 bases respectively, with 13 bases between them. The CDR3 has 13 amino acids. Germline-derived CDR1 and CDR2 are SGHDT and YYEEEE. The CDR3 nucleotides are TGTGCCAGCAGCTGGGCAGGGTCAGGTACGCAGTATTTT. Its translation is CASSWAGSGTQYF.